The rows below give T cell receptor beta chains drawn from one sample of a study of lymphopenia after photon versus proton radiotherapy. TCRdb's table, derived via immunoSEQ multiplex PCR, lists solely in-frame clones and lacks some. The sample has tens of thousands of clones; 85% are singletons. The material was peripheral blood, obtained from a patient treated with photon-based radiotherapy. The receptors originated from a man aged 35 to 55 with gastric cancer. The CDR3 runs from the conserved cysteine through the conserved F or W. D genes are given only for firm matches. Rows give clone size only sometimes, using once, few, many, or a class for an expanded clone.

>TRBJ1-2|TRBV13|TRBD1|.
CASSSITGESRGYTF
TGTGCCAGCAGCTCCATAACAGGGGAATCTCGCGGCTACACCTTC
>TRBJ1-1|TRBV2|.|.
CASRSLGGTEAFF
TGTGCCAGCAGGTCACTTGGAGGCACTGAAGCTTTCTTT
>TRBJ2-5|TRBV6-5|.|.
CASKEGGLFQETQYF
TGTGCCAGCAAGGAGGGGGGGCTTTTTCAAGAGACCCAGTACTTC
>TRBJ2-2|TRBV5-1|TRBD1|.
CASSLEYRGNLGTGELFF
TGCGCCAGCAGCTTGGAATACAGGGGGAACCTTGGCACCGGGGAGCTGTTTTTT
>TRBJ2-1|TRBV7-2|.|.
CASSPRRTLSQFF
TGTGCCAGCAGCCCCCGACGGACTTTGTCGCAGTTCTTC
>TRBJ2-4|TRBV30|.|.
CAWTGPALAKNIQYF
TGTGCCTGGACTGGGCCGGCTCTAGCCAAAAACATTCAGTACTTC
>TRBJ2-3|TRBV5-1|TRBD2|.
CASSSGTSGDTQYF
TGCGCCAGCAGCTCCGGGACTAGCGGGGATACGCAGTATTTT
>TRBJ1-1|TRBV9|.|.
CASSPEAHRTEAFF
TGTGCCAGCAGCCCAGAAGCGCATAGGACTGAAGCTTTCTTT
>TRBJ2-2|TRBV6-1|.|.
CASSRQGDTGELFF
TGTGCCAGCAGTAGGCAGGGAGACACCGGGGAGCTGTTTTTT
>TRBJ2-1|TRBV7-2|.|.
CASSRQGSGTIYNEQFF
TGTGCCAGCAGCCGACAGGGTAGCGGGACTATATACAATGAGCAGTTCTTC
>TRBJ2-1|TRBV7-9|.|.
CASSKHLGGNEQFF
TGTGCCAGCAGCAAACACCTAGGGGGCAATGAGCAGTTCTTC
>TRBJ1-5|TRBV10-3|TRBD1|.
CATTERGLNQPQHF
TGTGCCACGACCGAAAGGGGGCTCAATCAGCCCCAGCATTTT
>TRBJ2-7|TRBV10-1|TRBD1|.
CASSGPRGTGAREQYF
TGCGCCAGCAGTGGGCCCCGCGGGACAGGGGCTAGGGAGCAGTACTTC
>TRBJ1-2|TRBV18|.|.
CASSTGGIFYGYTF
TGTGCCAGCTCGACCGGGGGGATCTTCTATGGCTACACCTTC
>TRBJ1-6|TRBV5-4|TRBD1|.
CASSQGVNSPLHF
TGTGCCAGCAGTCAGGGGGTCAATTCACCCCTCCACTTT
>TRBJ2-1|TRBV7-2|.|.
CASSLDGGGNNVYNEQFF
TGTGCCAGCAGCTTAGACGGTGGAGGGAACAATGTCTACAATGAGCAGTTCTTC
>TRBJ2-7|TRBV11-2|.|.
CASSVGVYEQYF
TGTGCCAGCAGCGTCGGGGTCTACGAGCAGTACTTC
>TRBJ1-1|TRBV7-2|.|few
CASSLTPRTNTEAFF
TGTGCCAGCAGCTTAACCCCCCGGACGAACACTGAAGCTTTCTTT
>TRBJ2-2|TRBV7-9|.|.
CASSPPQTGELFF
TGTGCCAGCAGCCCGCCACAGACCGGGGAGCTGTTTTTT
>TRBJ2-2|TRBV4-2|.|.
CASSSLWGTGELFF
TGTGCCAGCAGCTCCCTCTGGGGCACCGGGGAGCTGTTTTTT
>TRBJ2-1|TRBV5-1|TRBD1|once
CASSFGQVSYNEQFF
TGCGCCAGCAGCTTCGGACAGGTATCCTACAATGAGCAGTTCTTC
>TRBJ2-3|TRBV30|.|.
CAWSRGDRRYTDTQYF
TGTGCCTGGAGCAGGGGGGACAGACGCTACACAGATACGCAGTATTTT
>TRBJ2-2|TRBV19|.|.
CASSQWVRSTGELFF
TGTGCCAGTAGTCAGTGGGTACGGAGCACCGGGGAGCTGTTTTTT
>TRBJ1-2|TRBV6-6|.|.
CASRGSGVDGYTF
TGTGCCAGCAGGGGGAGTGGGGTTGATGGCTACACCTTC
>TRBJ2-1|TRBV11-1|TRBD2|.
CASSRGLAGGYNEQFF
TGTGCCAGCAGCCGAGGACTAGCGGGGGGTTACAATGAGCAGTTCTTC
>TRBJ2-2|TRBV28|.|.
CASSWGVRGTGELFF
TGTGCCAGCAGTTGGGGAGTACGGGGAACCGGGGAGCTGTTTTTT
>TRBJ1-2|TRBV4-3|.|few
CASSQDRGYGYTF
TGCGCCAGCAGCCAAGACAGGGGCTATGGCTACACCTTC
>TRBJ1-1|TRBV4-1|TRBD1|.
CASSPHRGMNTEAFF
TGCGCCAGCAGCCCGCACAGGGGCATGAACACTGAAGCTTTCTTT
>TRBJ2-7|TRBV6-1|TRBD1|.
CASSEGSGGGSYEQYF
TGTGCCAGCAGTGAAGGGTCAGGGGGTGGTTCCTACGAGCAGTACTTC
>TRBJ1-6|TRBV5-6|.|.
CASSLVRPGGSYNSPLHF
TGTGCCAGCAGCTTGGTTCGTCCGGGAGGCTCCTATAATTCACCCCTCCACTTT
>TRBJ1-1|TRBV5-1|.|.
CASSLGPENTEAFF
TGCGCCAGCAGCTTGGGGCCGGAGAACACTGAAGCTTTCTTT
>TRBJ2-7|TRBV30|TRBD1|.
CAWIPGTGVSYEQYF
TGTGCCTGGATCCCGGGTACAGGGGTCTCCTACGAGCAGTACTTC
>TRBJ1-3|TRBV5-1|.|.
CASSLDQLGVNTIYF
TGCGCCAGCAGCTTGGACCAGCTTGGGGTAAACACCATATATTTT
>TRBJ1-6|TRBV27|.|.
CASSLSPRVENSPLHF
TGTGCCAGCAGTTTATCGCCCAGGGTGGAGAATTCACCCCTCCACTTT
>TRBJ1-1|TRBV18|.|.
CASSPPDGLRAFF
TGTGCCAGCTCACCTCCCGACGGCCTGCGGGCTTTCTTT
>TRBJ1-2|TRBV7-9|TRBD1|.
CASSPRTGVGYTF
TGTGCCAGCAGCCCCCGGACAGGGGTCGGCTACACCTTC
>TRBJ2-7|TRBV7-3|.|once
CASSLTGIPSEQYF
TGTGCCAGCAGCTTAACAGGGATTCCCTCCGAGCAGTACTTC
>TRBJ1-2|TRBV30|.|few
CAWSVYGTGGYTF
TGTGCCTGGAGTGTATACGGGACTGGGGGCTACACCTTC
>TRBJ1-3|TRBV19|.|once
CASTPRDSGNTIYF
TGTGCCAGTACCCCGAGAGATTCTGGAAACACCATATATTTT
>TRBJ1-6|TRBV7-6|.|few
CASTTGPTSPLHF
TGTGCCAGCACCACGGGCCCAACTTCACCCCTCCACTTT
>TRBJ1-2|TRBV25-1|.|.
CASSEDTGNYGYTF
TGTGCCAGCAGTGAAGACACAGGGAACTATGGCTACACCTTC
>TRBJ2-7|TRBV4-1|TRBD1|once
CASSQDGQGAYGFTYEQYF
TGCGCCAGCAGCCAAGATGGACAGGGGGCTTACGGATTTACCTACGAGCAGTACTTC
>TRBJ2-5|TRBV6-5|.|once
CASSYSRAETQYF
TGTGCCAGCAGTTATTCCCGGGCAGAGACCCAGTACTTC
>TRBJ1-1|TRBV6-6|TRBD1|.
CASSYVSGGFDPEAFF
TGTGCCAGCAGTTACGTGTCAGGGGGCTTTGATCCTGAAGCTTTCTTT
>TRBJ2-7|TRBV19|TRBD1|.
CASSMGQGIGEQYF
TGTGCCAGTAGTATGGGACAGGGCATAGGCGAGCAGTACTTC
>TRBJ2-2|TRBV9|.|.
CASSSVNTGELFF
TGTGCCAGCAGCTCGGTAAACACCGGGGAGCTGTTTTTT
>TRBJ1-6|TRBV5-6|.|.
CASSLYWGSSYNSPLHF
TGTGCCAGCAGCTTGTACTGGGGCAGCTCCTATAATTCACCCCTCCACTTT
>TRBJ2-2|TRBV5-6|TRBD2|.
CASSLQRGEPGELFF
TGTGCCAGCAGCTTGCAGCGGGGGGAGCCCGGGGAGCTGTTTTTT
>TRBJ1-4|TRBV7-8|.|.
CASSRNEKLFF
TGTGCCAGCAGCCGTAATGAAAAACTGTTTTTT
>TRBJ1-6|TRBV7-9|.|.
CASSPMGGYRPLHF
TGTGCCAGCAGCCCCATGGGGGGGTATCGGCCCCTCCACTTT
>TRBJ2-2|TRBV5-6|TRBD1|few
CASSQGQGATGELFF
TGTGCCAGCAGCCAGGGACAGGGGGCGACCGGGGAGCTGTTTTTT
>TRBJ1-1|TRBV30|.|few
CACGEFIAFF
TGTGCCTGCGGGGAGTTTATAGCTTTCTTT
>TRBJ1-5|TRBV5-4|.|.
CASSLDRSNQPQHF
TGTGCCAGCAGCTTGGACAGATCAAATCAGCCCCAGCATTTT
>TRBJ1-1|TRBV27|.|.
CASSFRMNTEAFF
TGTGCCAGCAGTTTTAGGATGAACACTGAAGCTTTCTTT
>TRBJ2-3|TRBV5-1|.|.
CASSLRGLGADTQYF
TGCGCCAGCAGCTTGCGGGGGCTGGGGGCAGATACGCAGTATTTT
>TRBJ1-2|TRBV19|.|.
CASTPAGNYGYTF
TGTGCCAGTACCCCCGCTGGTAACTATGGCTACACCTTC
>TRBJ2-4|TRBV4-3|.|.
CASSQDLGLGTLAKNIQYF
TGCGCCAGCAGCCAAGACCTGGGACTGGGCACCTTAGCCAAAAACATTCAGTACTTC
>TRBJ1-5|TRBV6-1|.|once
CASKENSNQPQHF
TGTGCCAGCAAGGAAAATAGCAATCAGCCCCAGCATTTT
>TRBJ1-1|TRBV5-5|TRBD1|.
CASSFGDRGFAFF
TGTGCCAGCAGCTTCGGGGACAGGGGGTTCGCTTTCTTT
>TRBJ2-7|TRBV11-2|.|.
CASSLGPSYEQYF
TGTGCCAGCAGCCTAGGTCCCTCCTACGAGCAGTACTTC